These 12 T cell receptor beta chains share one sample of origin, sequenced in a study of blood T cell repertoires in COVID-19. The repertoire was sequenced with immunoSEQ multiplex PCR; TCRdb's copy has only in-frame clones and lacks some. The sample records approximately 150,000 clones, 85% being singletons. The sample consisted of peripheral blood. Source of these receptors: a woman older than 75 with COVID-19, enrolled during active disease.

The chain recombines TRBV19 with TRBJ2-3; D unresolved. Trimming took off 2 bases at V and 2 bases at J, with 8 bases between the two ends. Germline-derived CDR1 and CDR2 are LNHDA and SQIVND (reference sequence). The CDR3 is 14 residues long. DNA of the CDR3: TGTGCCAGTAGTATACAGGCTACCACAGATACGCAGTATTTT. Protein: CASSIQATTDTQYF.

The genes are TRBV18 and TRBJ1-4, with D perhaps TRBD1 (6 bases). The V gene lost 4 bases and the J gene lost 1 base, with 13 bases spanning the gap. The CDR3 spans 16 residues. Looked up from germline, CDR1 is KGHSH and CDR2 is LQKENI. CDR3 bases: TGTGCCAGCTCACGCGGACAGTTCGGAACTAATGAAAAACTGTTTTTT. It encodes CASSRGQFGTNEKLFF.

This clone was seen only once. V is TRBV2 and J is TRBJ1-2; D gene ambiguous. V lost 9 bases to trimming and J lost 4 bases, with 9 bases between them. The germline CDR1 and CDR2 sequences are SNHLY and FYNNEI. The CDR3 loop spans 11 amino acids. The CDR3 nucleotides are TGTGCCAGATTACTGCGCTATGGCTACACCTTC. It encodes CARLLRYGYTF.

The chain employs TRBV6-5 and TRBJ1-4; no firm D call. V was pared by 6 bases and J by 8 bases, with 10 bases between. The CDR3 spans 12 residues. Germline V gives CDR1 MNHEY, CDR2 SVGAGI. CDR3 DNA sequence: TGTGCCAGCAGCTCCCCGGAGGAAAAACTGTTTTTT. Its protein is CASSSPEEKLFF.

There are a few counts of this clone. This chain joins TRBV6-1 and TRBJ1-1; D possibly corresponds to TRBD1 (6 bases). Trimming pared 2 bases from V and 1 base from J, leaving 14 bases between. Germline lookup yields CDR1 MNHNS and CDR2 SASEGT. This CDR3 is 16 amino acids long. This CDR3 is CASSEYAGVTNTEAFF. As DNA, the CDR3 is TGTGCCAGCAGTGAATATGCAGGGGTTACGAACACTGAAGCTTTCTTT.

There are a few counts of this clone. The gene calls are TRBV7-9 and TRBJ1-2; 9 positions agree with TRBD1. Per the germline V gene, CDR1 is SEHNR and CDR2 is FQNEAQ (reference sequence). The V and J ends lost 5 bases and 4 bases, in that order; junction bases with no gene match: 5. This CDR3 spans 14 amino acids. The CDR3 DNA is TGTGCCAGCAGCGCAGGGACAGGGAGCTATGGCTACACCTTC. Its translation: CASSAGTGSYGYTF. The full variable domain, with the rest looked up from reference TRBV7-9 and TRBJ1-2, is DTGVSQNPRHKITKRGQNVTFRCDPISEHNRLYWYRQTLGQGPEFLTYFQNEAQLEKSRLLSDRFSAERPKGSFSTLEIQRTEQGDSAMYLCASSAGTGSYGYTFGSGTRLTVV.

The chain employs TRBV6-5 and TRBJ1-1; D is possibly TRBD1 (6 bases). V shed 7 bases and J shed 6 bases, with 15 bases lying between them. From germline, CDR1 is MNHEY and CDR2 SVGAGI. The CDR3 runs to 13 residues. The CDR3 DNA follows: TGTGCCAGCAACCCTACAGGGCTATCTGAAGCTTTCTTT. Its translation: CASNPTGLSEAFF.

This sequence joins TRBV5-1 and TRBJ1-2; 11 bases line up with TRBD1. The germline CDR1 and CDR2 sequences are SGHRS and YFSETQ. The CDR3 consists of 16 residues. Germline trimming cut 4 bases from V and 8 bases from J; bases unmatched to any gene: 13. CDR3 amino acids: CASSLGQGAPLGGYTF. DNA of the CDR3: TGCGCCAGCAGCCTCGGACAGGGGGCCCCTTTAGGGGGCTACACCTTC. Combining the CDR3 with reference TRBV5-1 and TRBJ1-2 gives the whole variable domain KAGVTQTPRYLIKTRGQQVTLSCSPISGHRSVSWYQQTPGQGLQFLFEYFSETQRNKGNFPGRFSGRQFSNSRSEMNVSTLELGDSALYLCASSLGQGAPLGGYTFGSGTRLTVV.

J is TRBJ1-1 and V is TRBV19; D gene uncertain. This CDR3 spans 15 amino acids. Per the germline V gene, CDR1 is LNHDA and CDR2 is SQIVND (reference sequence). V gave up 1 base and J gave up 5 bases, with 14 bases separating them. The CDR3 reads CASSIAGYPGTEAFF. The CDR3, as DNA: TGTGCCAGTAGTATAGCGGGATACCCGGGGACTGAAGCTTTCTTT.

The chain uses TRBV19 and TRBJ1-1, with D possibly being TRBD1 (6 bases). V was clipped by 4 bases and J by 1 base, with 13 bases between them. This CDR3 region has 15 residues. Germline CDR1 reads LNHDA; CDR2 reads SQIVND (reference sequence). The CDR3 nucleotides are TGTGCCAGTAGTAGGGGGGGGACACCGAACACTGAAGCTTTCTTT. The encoded protein is CASSRGGTPNTEAFF. Combining the CDR3 with reference TRBV19 and TRBJ1-1 gives the whole variable domain DGGITQSPKYLFRKEGQNVTLSCEQNLNHDAMYWYRQDPGQGLRLIYYSQIVNDFQKGDIAEGYSVSREKKESFPLTVTSAQKNPTAFYLCASSRGGTPNTEAFFGQGTRLTVV.

The table lists this clone with a few counts. V is TRBV7-9 and J is TRBJ1-1, with no clear D. The V and J ends lost 4 bases and 4 bases respectively, with 13 bases between them. The CDR3 totals 14 residues. Germline V gives CDR1 SEHNR, CDR2 FQNEAQ (reference sequence). CDR3 in amino acids: CASSSDGVGTEAFF. The CDR3 region has the DNA TGTGCCAGCAGCTCCGACGGGGTTGGCACTGAAGCTTTCTTT.

The chain carries TRBV7-6 and TRBJ2-1; a weak D match, TRBD1 (5 bases). Germline V gives CDR1 SGHVS, CDR2 FNYEAQ. The CDR3 runs to 15 residues. V was cut by 5 bases and J by 9 bases, with 20 bases left in between. DNA of the CDR3: TGTGCCAGCAGCCCTGACAGCGTCTCAAGGGGTGAGCAGTTCTTC. Translation gives CASSPDSVSRGEQFF. Based on the CDR3 plus reference TRBV7-6 and TRBJ2-1, the full variable domain is GAGVSQSPRYKVTKRGQDVALRCDPISGHVSLYWYRQALGQGPEFLTYFNYEAQQDKSGLPNDRFSAERPEGSISTLTIQRTEQRDSAMYRCASSPDSVSRGEQFFGPGTRLTVL.